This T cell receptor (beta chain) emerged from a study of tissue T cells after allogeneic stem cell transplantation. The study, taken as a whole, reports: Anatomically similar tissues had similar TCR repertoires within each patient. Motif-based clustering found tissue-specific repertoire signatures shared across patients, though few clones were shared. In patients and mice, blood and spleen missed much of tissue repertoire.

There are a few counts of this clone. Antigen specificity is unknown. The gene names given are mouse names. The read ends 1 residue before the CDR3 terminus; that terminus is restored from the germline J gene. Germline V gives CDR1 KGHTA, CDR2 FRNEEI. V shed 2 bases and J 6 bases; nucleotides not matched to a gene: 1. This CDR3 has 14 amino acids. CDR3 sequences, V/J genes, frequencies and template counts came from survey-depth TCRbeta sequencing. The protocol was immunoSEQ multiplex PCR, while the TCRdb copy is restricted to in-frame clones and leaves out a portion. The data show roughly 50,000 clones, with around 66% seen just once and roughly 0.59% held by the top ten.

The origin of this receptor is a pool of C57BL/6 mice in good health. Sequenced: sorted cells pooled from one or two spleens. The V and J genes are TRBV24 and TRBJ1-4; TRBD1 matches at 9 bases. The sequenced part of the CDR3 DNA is TGTGCCAGCAGTCTGGGGACAGGGCACGAAAGATTATTT. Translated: CASSLGTGHERLF. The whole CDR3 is CASSLGTGHERLFF.